A single sample gave rise to the 26 T cell receptor beta chains below, sequenced in a study of T cells expressing NK-cell markers. TCRdb reanalyzed the 5' RACE reads, giving one entry per CDR3 protein sequence and no DNA. The specimen's table records 550,000 to 600,000 distinct CDR3 sequences. The specimen sequenced was blood T cells: a sorted CD56 or NKG2C T cell subset, CD4+ or CD8+ T cells, or bulk PBMC T cells (not recorded which). These receptors all come from a man younger than 30 in good health.

The chain joins TRBV5-1 to TRBJ1-1; absent DNA, TCRdb's TRBD1 call cannot be checked. Looked up from germline, CDR1 is SGHRS and CDR2 is YFSETQ. The CDR3 sequence is 17 residues long. CDR3 sequence: CASSLALQGATPTEAFF. The full variable domain, its missing parts supplied by reference TRBV5-1 and TRBJ1-1, is KAGVTQTPRYLIKTRGQQVTLSCSPISGHRSVSWYQQTPGQGLQFLFEYFSETQRNKGNFPGRFSGRQFSNSRSEMNVSTLELGDSALYLCASSLALQGATPTEAFFGQGTRLTVV.

The J gene is TRBJ2-1, the V gene TRBV12-3 or TRBV12-4; there is no DNA to check the TCRdb D call of TRBD1. The CDR3 has 13 amino acids. The CDR3 protein is CASRDRGLNEQFF.

V is TRBV27 and J is TRBJ1-5; TCRdb outputs TRBD1, but without DNA this stays unchecked. CDR3 length equals 14 residues. Germline V lookup: CDR1 MNHEY, CDR2 SMNVEV (reference sequence). The CDR3 protein is CASSEVRGNQPQHF.

The chain combines TRBV7-2 with TRBJ2-7. The CDR3 contains 11 residues. Germline loops: CDR1 SGHTA, CDR2 FQGNSA. The CDR3 sequence: CASSILLEQYF.

The chain links TRBV7-9 to TRBJ1-2; the TRBD1 assignment by TCRdb is unverifiable without DNA. In germline, CDR1 is SEHNR, CDR2 FQNEAQ (reference sequence). The CDR3 length is 16 residues. This chain's CDR3 is CASSFIQGAVNYGYTF.

The chain links TRBV6-1 to TRBJ2-5; TCRdb names TRBD1, which stays unverified in the absence of DNA. The CDR3 has 17 amino acids. The germline gives CDR1 MNHNS, CDR2 SASEGT. CDR3 sequence reads: CASKGFVGSVVQETQYF.

The rearrangement joins TRBV3-1 to TRBJ2-1; TCRdb selects TRBD1, and the lack of DNA leaves this call unchecked. The CDR3 covers 14 residues. The germline gives CDR1 LGHDT, CDR2 YNNKEL (reference sequence). CDR3 region: CASSPTTGGGEQFF.

This sequence joins TRBV2 and TRBJ2-5; TCRdb selects TRBD2, and the lack of DNA leaves this call unchecked. Per the germline V gene, CDR1 is SNHLY and CDR2 is FYNNEI. This CDR3 is built from 16 residues. CDR3 in amino acids: CASSEKGLAGGETQYF.

This chain uses TRBV7-6 with TRBJ2-3; TCRdb picks TRBD2, but there is no DNA to check that call. Germline lookup yields CDR1 SGHVS and CDR2 FNYEAQ. CDR3 size: 16 residues. CDR3 protein: CASSLATSGAQDTQYF.

The rearrangement uses TRBV20-1 and TRBJ2-3; TCRdb's D call, TRBD2, is unchecked because there is no DNA. The CDR3 totals 17 residues. The germline gives CDR1 DFQATT, CDR2 SNEGSKA (reference sequence). CDR3 region: CSAHEVGSGRPTDTQYF.

The chain combines TRBV12-3 or TRBV12-4 with TRBJ2-2; TCRdb indicates TRBD1, and absent DNA this call remains unverified. The CDR3 extends over 22 amino acids. The chain's CDR3 is CASSLPLLPGPGPKSNTGELFF.

This sequence joins TRBV5-1 and TRBJ2-1; TCRdb proposes TRBD2, but this gene call is untestable without DNA. The CDR3 is made up of 14 amino acids. Germline CDR1 and CDR2: SGHRS and YFSETQ. CDR3 sequence reads: CASRFAAGLYEQFF.

CDR3 region: CASSYSLRTAETQYF. The genes are TRBV6-5 and TRBJ2-5; with no DNA, the TCRdb D assignment of TRBD1 cannot be verified. The CDR3 totals 15 residues. Looked up from germline, CDR1 is MNHEY and CDR2 is SVGAGI.

The chain has TRBV25-1 and TRBJ1-1. This CDR3 has 14 amino acids. The germline gives CDR1 MGHDK, CDR2 SYGVNS. CDR3 sequence: CASSANSAYTEAFF.

J is TRBJ2-7 and V is TRBV11-2; TCRdb reports TRBD2, a call that lacks DNA to check it against. The CDR3 spans 13 residues. Per the germline V gene, CDR1 is SGHAT and CDR2 is FQNNGV. The CDR3 sequence: CASSPGLANEQYF.

The rearrangement uses TRBV4-1 and TRBJ1-3; TCRdb names TRBD1, which stays unverified in the absence of DNA. This CDR3 region has 15 residues. Per the germline V gene, CDR1 is MGHRA and CDR2 is YSYEKL. The CDR3 here is CASSPSEGAGNTIYF.

V is TRBV15 and J is TRBJ1-2; TCRdb selects TRBD1, and the lack of DNA leaves this call unchecked. The CDR3 consists of 13 residues. Germline lookup yields CDR1 LNHNV and CDR2 YYDKDF (reference sequence). CDR3 region: CATSQWGSDGYTF. The entire variable domain, with the rest obtained from reference TRBV15 and TRBJ1-2, is as follows: DAMVIQNPRYQVTQFGKPVTLSCSQTLNHNVMYWYQQKSSQAPKLLFHYYDKDFNNEADTPDNFQSRRPNTSFCFLDIRSPGLGDTAMYLCATSQWGSDGYTFGSGTRLTVV.

The rearrangement joins TRBV25-1 to TRBJ1-1; absent DNA, TCRdb's TRBD1 call cannot be checked. Germline V gives CDR1 MGHDK, CDR2 SYGVNS. The CDR3 has 14 residues. The CDR3 reads CASRETGSDTEAFF.

The V gene is TRBV20-1, the J gene TRBJ2-1; the TCRdb D gene call, TRBD2, has no DNA to confirm it. From germline, CDR1 is DFQATT and CDR2 SNEGSKA (reference sequence). This CDR3 is built from 15 residues. CDR3 loop: CSAYPGLVSYNEQFF.

The J gene is TRBJ1-2, the V gene TRBV6-1. The CDR3 contains 13 residues. Germline V gives CDR1 MNHNS, CDR2 SASEGT. The CDR3 reads CASSGYGAYGYTF.

The chain links TRBV7-2 to TRBJ2-1; TCRdb's assignment of TRBD1 cannot be checked, as there is no DNA. Per germline, CDR1 SGHTA and CDR2 FQGNSA. The CDR3 totals 13 residues. CDR3 sequence reads: CASSLVTGSEQFF.

This chain uses TRBV10-3 with TRBJ2-2. Per germline, CDR1 ENHRY and CDR2 SYGVKD. The CDR3 is 16 residues long. CDR3 residues: CAISGGTINTGGELFF.

The CDR3 spells CASTPPGMLSGNTIYF. This chain connects TRBV6-1 to TRBJ1-3; absent DNA, TCRdb's TRBD1 call cannot be checked. The CDR3 has 16 amino acids. CDR1 and CDR2 from the germline V gene are MNHNS and SASEGT.

The V call is TRBV7-9, the J call TRBJ2-1; TCRdb lists TRBD2, though no DNA is available to test this call. The CDR3 is made up of 16 amino acids. The germline V gene encodes CDR1 SEHNR and CDR2 FQNEAQ (reference sequence). CDR3 sequence reads: CASSLGERNPYNEQFF.

CDR3 loop: CASSSVKQPQHF. The chain combines TRBV5-1 with TRBJ1-5. Per germline, CDR1 SGHRS and CDR2 YFSETQ. The CDR3 extends over 12 amino acids.

The V and J genes are TRBV6-1 and TRBJ2-3. CDR1 is MNHNS, CDR2 SASEGT, per germline. The CDR3 consists of 13 residues. This chain's CDR3 is CASSPHNSDTQYF.